This note documents a single T cell receptor (beta chain) sequence. The age range of participants was about 18 to 90 years, with residence in about 25 US areas. Resolution of symptoms, clearance, or two negative PCRs was present in recovered Cohort 3 donors. This entry is derived from a study of blood T cell repertoires in COVID-19. Study-level information: COVID-19 samples from acute and convalescent phases originated in the United States, Italy and Spain. PBMCs, B-cell-depleted T cells, or T cells provided the cDNA or gDNA that made up the material.

With V trimmed by 0 bases and J by 10 bases, 7 bases remained unmatched. CDR1 is MGHRA and CDR2 is YSYEKL in the germline V gene. This CDR3 is 14 amino acids long. Sequenced by immunoSEQ multiplex PCR; TCRdb stores in-frame clones only, minus some. The sample yields about 320,000 clones, approximately 88% seen once. This receptor was taken from a woman younger than 30 who had recovered from COVID-19. The J gene is TRBJ1-1, the V gene TRBV4-1; 8 nucleotides agree with TRBD1. Sequencing was carried out using PBMCs or T cells enriched from blood (not recorded which). DNA of the CDR3: TGCGCCAGCAGCCAAGATCAGATCAGGGGGCGAGCTTTCTTT. Protein sequence: CASSQDQIRGRAFF.